These T cell receptor beta chains were read from a single sample in a study of blood T cell repertoires in COVID-19. Data came from immunoSEQ multiplex PCR; TCRdb stores just in-frame clones and leaves some out. The sample has a few hundred thousand clones, around 83% seen once. The sample taken for sequencing was PBMCs or T cells enriched from blood (not recorded which). The receptors derive from a woman aged 50 to 60 who had recovered from COVID-19. CDR3s include the opening cysteine and the closing phenylalanine or tryptophan. The order of the fields is clone size, J gene, V gene, CDR3 protein. Where a row states a size, it is once, few, many or the class of an expanded clone; other rows omit it.

.	TRBJ2-7	TRBV5-6	CASSAWGSVLAGYEQYF
.	TRBJ1-6	TRBV2	CASSEAARQDNSPLHF
.	TRBJ1-2	TRBV11-2	CASSLDLSVGTVRGYTF
.	TRBJ2-5	TRBV6-1	CASSEGGRGLETQYF
.	TRBJ2-5	TRBV6-1	CASSDRGHETQYF
.	TRBJ1-5	TRBV4-2	CASSPGQGPQPQHF
.	TRBJ1-6	TRBV19	CASSNPGTPRSSYNSPLHF
.	TRBJ2-7	TRBV5-3	CASHGQGEQYF
.	TRBJ2-2	TRBV30	CAGATGPNTGELFF
.	TRBJ2-2	TRBV9	CASSVDRTTGELFF
.	TRBJ1-4	TRBV9	CASSVGVGAPNEKLFF
.	TRBJ2-5	TRBV30	CAWSVLAGRETQYF
.	TRBJ1-2	TRBV28	CASTGINYGYTF
.	TRBJ2-1	TRBV6-1	CASSDLNEQFF
.	TRBJ1-5	TRBV10-3	CASRTDRTSNQPQHF
.	TRBJ1-1	TRBV7-3	CASSLYLVGNTEAFF
.	TRBJ2-7	TRBV10-1	CASSGGHF
few	TRBJ2-7	TRBV14	CASSPLLAGGLSSYEQYF
.	TRBJ2-1	TRBV20-1	CSAREETQFF
.	TRBJ1-4	TRBV25-1	CASTSIGREHEDGKLFF
.	TRBJ1-6	TRBV30	CAWSVSRGNSPLHF
.	TRBJ1-5	TRBV19	CASTRGGGGRYGNQPQHF
many	TRBJ2-7	TRBV5-1	CASSRDRGTQYF
.	TRBJ1-4	TRBV6-5	CASSYSPGEKLFF
.	TRBJ2-1	TRBV7-9	CASSTSDFDRNEQFF
.	TRBJ1-1	TRBV4-1	CASSHPVQGPEAFF
once	TRBJ1-1	TRBV28	CASSLGAGGNTEAFF
.	TRBJ1-3	TRBV12-3/TRBV12-4	CASSFQVNTIYF
.	TRBJ1-1	TRBV7-8	CASSLGAGGRMTEAFF
.	TRBJ2-5	TRBV14	CASSQLTDGETQYF
.	TRBJ1-2	TRBV27	CASSPRDSYGYTF
.	TRBJ1-1	TRBV3-1/TRBV3-2	CASTLGGEAFF
.	TRBJ2-1	TRBV29-1	CSVSGAGGPFSYNEQFF
.	TRBJ1-2	TRBV5-5	CASSLSPGGDYGYTF
.	TRBJ1-2	TRBV5-6	CASNDRSGYTF
.	TRBJ1-1	TRBV7-2	CASTQNIMNTEAFF
once	TRBJ2-7	TRBV7-2	CASSDYSGTSSYEQYF
.	TRBJ2-7	TRBV11-3	CASSLAASGAYEQYF
once	TRBJ2-7	TRBV30	CAWSDTSYEQYF
.	TRBJ1-2	TRBV6-1	CASSEATGSNYGYTF
.	TRBJ1-5	TRBV6-5	CASSTMIPQPQHF
.	TRBJ2-6	TRBV19	CASRRAGQGRIGANVLTF
.	TRBJ2-7	TRBV19	CASSIGVRRERSEQYF
.	TRBJ1-5	TRBV19	CASSMGKGVLRWPQHF
.	TRBJ1-2	TRBV18	CASSPGTGSLVGYTF
.	TRBJ2-1	TRBV7-8	CASSPRTGPGNEQFF
once	TRBJ2-1	TRBV9	CASSVAGDPRGNEQFF
.	TRBJ1-4	TRBV7-8	CASRLRDEKLFF
.	TRBJ1-6	TRBV6-5	CASSSGVVPTHF
.	TRBJ1-1	TRBV6-2/TRBV6-3	CASSYRRVGEAFF
.	TRBJ1-2	TRBV9	CASSPRTGTNHGYTF
.	TRBJ2-3	TRBV3-1/TRBV3-2	CASSQVFLASGSTDTQYF
.	TRBJ1-6	TRBV30	CAWSVRTRNSPLHF